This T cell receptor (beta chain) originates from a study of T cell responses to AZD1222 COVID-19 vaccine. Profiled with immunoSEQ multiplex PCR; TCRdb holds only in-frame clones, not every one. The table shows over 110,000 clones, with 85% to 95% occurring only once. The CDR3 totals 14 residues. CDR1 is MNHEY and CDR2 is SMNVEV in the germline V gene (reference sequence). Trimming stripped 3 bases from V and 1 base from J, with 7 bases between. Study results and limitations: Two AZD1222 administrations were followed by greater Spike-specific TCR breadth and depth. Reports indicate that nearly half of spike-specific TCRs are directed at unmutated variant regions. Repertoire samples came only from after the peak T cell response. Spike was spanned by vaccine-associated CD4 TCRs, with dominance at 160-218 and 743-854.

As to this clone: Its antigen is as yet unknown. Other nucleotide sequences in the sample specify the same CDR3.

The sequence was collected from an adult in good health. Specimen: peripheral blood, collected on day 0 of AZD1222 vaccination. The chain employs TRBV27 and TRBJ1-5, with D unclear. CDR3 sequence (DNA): TGTGCCAGCAGTTTGGGGTCCAGCAATCAGCCCCAGCATTTT. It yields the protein CASSLGSSNQPQHF.